Below, one T cell receptor (beta chain) is given with its context. Its antigen is unidentified. A library of TCRbeta sequences, prepared with unique molecular identifiers, was generated. TCRdb ran MiXCR on the PCR reads and lists one entry per CDR3 protein. Of hundreds of thousands of distinct CDR3 sequences detected, less than 15% appear once; the ten largest clones hold around 0.79%. This CDR3 has 14 amino acids. Germline V gives CDR1 SGHTA, CDR2 FQGNSA. V lost 4 bases and J lost 7, with 15 bases in between. This sample was taken from a study of T-cell reconstitution after alpha-beta-depleted transplantation in children. Points from the study as a whole: Some patients' high day-60 TCRbeta diversity was traced to surviving recipient T cells and thymic progenitors. Several hundred expanded graft clones reportedly gave rise to the alpha-beta T cells present about two months after transplant. T-cell numbers and diversity, one year after transplant, stemmed largely from T cells that were newly produced.

The TCR comes from a girl aged 2-10 years with congenital amegakaryocytic thrombocytopenia, due to receive a stem cell transplant. The material sequenced was PBMCs, taken before TCRalphabeta/CD19-depleted stem cell transplant. The chain joins TRBV7-2 to TRBJ2-3; D is perhaps TRBD2 (5 bases). The CDR3 loop is CASSSPGIHNTQYF. The CDR3 region has the DNA TGTGCCAGCAGCTCCCCGGGGATTCATAATACGCAGTATTTT.